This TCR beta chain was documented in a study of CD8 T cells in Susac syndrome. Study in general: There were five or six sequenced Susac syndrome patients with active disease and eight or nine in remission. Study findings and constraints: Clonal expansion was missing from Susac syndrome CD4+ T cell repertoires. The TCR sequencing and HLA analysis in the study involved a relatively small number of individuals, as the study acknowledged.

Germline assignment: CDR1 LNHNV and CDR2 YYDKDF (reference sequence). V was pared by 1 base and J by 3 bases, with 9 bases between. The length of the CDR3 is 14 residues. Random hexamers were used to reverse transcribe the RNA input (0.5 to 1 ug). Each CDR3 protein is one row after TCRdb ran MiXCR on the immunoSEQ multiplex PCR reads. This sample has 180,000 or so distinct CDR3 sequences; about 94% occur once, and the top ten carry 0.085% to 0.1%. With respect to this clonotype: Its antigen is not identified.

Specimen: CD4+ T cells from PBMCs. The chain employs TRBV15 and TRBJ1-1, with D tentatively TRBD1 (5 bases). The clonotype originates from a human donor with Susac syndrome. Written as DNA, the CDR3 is TGTGCCACCAGCAGAGGGGGGGGTTACACTGAAGCTTTCTTT. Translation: CATSRGGGYTEAFF.